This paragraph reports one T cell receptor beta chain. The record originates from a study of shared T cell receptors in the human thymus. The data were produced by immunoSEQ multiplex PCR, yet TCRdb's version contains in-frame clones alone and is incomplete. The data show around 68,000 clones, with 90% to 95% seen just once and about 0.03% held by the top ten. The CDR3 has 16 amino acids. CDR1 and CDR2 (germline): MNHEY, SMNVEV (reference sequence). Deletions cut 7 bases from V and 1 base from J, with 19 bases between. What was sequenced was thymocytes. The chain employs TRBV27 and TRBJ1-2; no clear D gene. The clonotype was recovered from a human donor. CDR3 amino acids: CASTHSLGELNYGYTF. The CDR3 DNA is TGTGCCAGCACGCACTCCCTCGGGGAACTTAACTATGGCTACACCTTC.